This T cell receptor (beta chain) was identified during a study of T cell changes during pregnancy in multiple sclerosis. The CDR3 covers 14 residues. With V trimmed by 8 bases and J by 5 bases, 11 bases remained unmatched. Germline CDR1 reads SGHTA; CDR2 reads FQGTGA. Libraries were prepared by immunoSEQ multiplex PCR; TCRdb keeps only in-frame clonotypes and omits some of them. In the table there are 79,000 or so clones, 75% to 95% of which are singletons. The material sequenced was peripheral blood, taken in the first trimester of pregnancy. This rearrangement joins TRBV7-3 to TRBJ2-7, with 8 bases fitting TRBD2. The origin of this receptor is a female donor in good health, enrolled as a control in a pregnancy study. CDR3 sequence reads: CASASGGAGDEQYF. The CDR3 coding sequence is TGTGCCAGCGCCTCCGGGGGGGCGGGGGACGAGCAGTACTTC.